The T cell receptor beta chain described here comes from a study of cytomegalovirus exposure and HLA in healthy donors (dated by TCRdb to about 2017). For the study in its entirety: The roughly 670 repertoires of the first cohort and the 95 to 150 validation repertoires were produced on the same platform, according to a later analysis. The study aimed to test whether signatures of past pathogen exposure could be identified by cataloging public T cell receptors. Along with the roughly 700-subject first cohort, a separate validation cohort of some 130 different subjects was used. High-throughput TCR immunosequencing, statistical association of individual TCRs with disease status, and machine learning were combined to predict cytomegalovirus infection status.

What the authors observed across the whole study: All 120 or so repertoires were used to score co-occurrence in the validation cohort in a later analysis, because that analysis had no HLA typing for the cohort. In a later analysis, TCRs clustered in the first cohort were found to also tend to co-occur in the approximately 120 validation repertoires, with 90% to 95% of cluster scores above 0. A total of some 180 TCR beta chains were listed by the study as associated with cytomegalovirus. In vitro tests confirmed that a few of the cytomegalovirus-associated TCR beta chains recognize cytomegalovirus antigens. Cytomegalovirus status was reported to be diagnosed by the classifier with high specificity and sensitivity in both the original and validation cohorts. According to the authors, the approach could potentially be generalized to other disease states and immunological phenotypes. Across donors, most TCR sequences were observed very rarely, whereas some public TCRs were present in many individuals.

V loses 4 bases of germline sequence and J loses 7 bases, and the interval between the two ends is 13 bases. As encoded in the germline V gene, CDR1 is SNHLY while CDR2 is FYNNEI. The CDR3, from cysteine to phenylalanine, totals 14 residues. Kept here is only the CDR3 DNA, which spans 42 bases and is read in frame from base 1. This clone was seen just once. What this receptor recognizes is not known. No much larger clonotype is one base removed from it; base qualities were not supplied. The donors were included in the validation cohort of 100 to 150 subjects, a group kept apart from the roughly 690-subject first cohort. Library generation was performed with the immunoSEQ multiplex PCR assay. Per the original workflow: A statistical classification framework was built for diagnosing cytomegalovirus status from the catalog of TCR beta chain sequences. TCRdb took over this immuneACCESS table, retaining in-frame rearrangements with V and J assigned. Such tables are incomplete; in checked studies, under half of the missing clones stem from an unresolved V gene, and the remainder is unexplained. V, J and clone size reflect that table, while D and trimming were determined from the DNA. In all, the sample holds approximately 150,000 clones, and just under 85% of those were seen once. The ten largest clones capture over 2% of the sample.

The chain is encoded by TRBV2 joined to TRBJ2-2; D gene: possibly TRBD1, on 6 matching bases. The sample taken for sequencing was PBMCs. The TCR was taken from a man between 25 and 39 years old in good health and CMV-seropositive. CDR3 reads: CASSGDGGDGELFF. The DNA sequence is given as TGTGCCAGCAGTGGAGATGGGGGCGACGGGGAGCTGTTTTTT.